This T cell receptor beta chain appears in the sequencing data of a study of T cells in Graves' hyperthyroidism and ophthalmopathy. This clonotype was recorded many times. What it binds is not known. Study findings and constraints: In simple terms, a model built on 13 V-J features told ophthalmopathy apart from stable hyperthyroidism. The model made its ophthalmopathy prediction, and onset followed a median approximately 7 months later.

TCR beta CDR3 region amplification was performed from RNA transcripts. The HTBI set primed first-round TCR CDR3 RT-PCR. TCRdb itself ran the multiplex PCR reads through MiXCR, one entry per CDR3 protein. In the table there are approximately 370,000 distinct CDR3 sequences, about a sixth of which are singletons. The sample was blood. The origin of this receptor is a woman aged 25-40 years with Graves' hyperthyroidism that later progressed to Graves' ophthalmopathy.

CDR3 nucleotides: TGTGCCAGCAGGACTCGGACAGGGTCTAACGAGCAGTACTTC. Protein: CASRTRTGSNEQYF. The V call is TRBV6-1, the J call TRBJ2-7; 8 bases align to TRBD1. Unmatched junction bases numbered 9, after V lost 6 bases and J lost 5 bases. This CDR3 has 14 amino acids. Germline CDR1 and CDR2: MNHNS and SASEGT.